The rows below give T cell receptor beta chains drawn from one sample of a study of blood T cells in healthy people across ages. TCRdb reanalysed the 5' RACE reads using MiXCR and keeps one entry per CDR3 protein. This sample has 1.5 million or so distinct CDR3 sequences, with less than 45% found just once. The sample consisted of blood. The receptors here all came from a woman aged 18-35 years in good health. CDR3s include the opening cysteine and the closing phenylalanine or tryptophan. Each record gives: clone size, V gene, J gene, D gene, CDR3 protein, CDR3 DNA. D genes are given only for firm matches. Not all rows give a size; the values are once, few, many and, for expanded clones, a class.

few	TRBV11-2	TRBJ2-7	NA	CASSLGPGDSYEQYF	TGTGCCAGCAGCTTAGGCCCGGGGGACTCCTACGAGCAGTACTTC
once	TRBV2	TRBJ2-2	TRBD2	CASRGTSGTGELFF	TGTGCCAGCAGGGGAACTAGCGGCACCGGGGAGCTGTTTTTT
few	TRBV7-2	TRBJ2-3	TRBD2	CASSSRSGVYTDTQYF	TGTGCCAGCAGCTCCCGTAGCGGGGTGTATACAGATACGCAGTATTTT
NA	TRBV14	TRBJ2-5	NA	CASSQGGPKTQYF	TGTGCCAGCAGCCAAGGGGGCCCAAAGACCCAGTACTTC
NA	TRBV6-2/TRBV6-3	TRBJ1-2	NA	CASSLSDGANYGYTF	TGTGCCAGCAGTTTATCAGACGGGGCTAACTATGGCTACACCTTC
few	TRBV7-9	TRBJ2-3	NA	CASSLRLPELDTQYF	TGTGCCAGCAGCTTACGGCTACCCGAGCTGGATACGCAGTATTTT
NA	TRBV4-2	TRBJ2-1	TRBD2	CASSQGGLAGDNEQFF	TGTGCCAGCAGCCAAGGGGGGCTAGCGGGAGACAATGAGCAGTTCTTC
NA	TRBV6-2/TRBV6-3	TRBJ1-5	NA	CASSYLSSLGNQPQHF	TGTGCCAGCAGTTACCTTTCCTCCCTGGGCAATCAGCCCCAGCATTTT
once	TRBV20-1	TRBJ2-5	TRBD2	CSARREWETQYF	TGCAGTGCTAGGCGGGAGTGGGAGACCCAGTACTTC
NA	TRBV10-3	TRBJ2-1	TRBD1	CAISGRGQGSYNEQFF	TGTGCCATCAGTGGCCGGGGACAGGGGTCCTACAATGAGCAGTTCTTC
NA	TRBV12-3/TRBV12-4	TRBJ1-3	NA	CASRLPSRISGNTIYF	TGTGCCAGCAGGCTGCCATCCCGCATCTCTGGAAACACCATATATTTT
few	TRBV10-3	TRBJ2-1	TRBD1	CAISDGQGAFEQFF	TGTGCCATCAGTGATGGACAGGGGGCGTTTGAGCAGTTCTTC
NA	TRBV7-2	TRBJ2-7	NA	CATRAPGTYEQYF	TGTGCCACCCGGGCACCTGGGACTTACGAGCAGTACTTC
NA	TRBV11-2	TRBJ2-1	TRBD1	CASSSLRGHNEQFF	TGTGCCAGCAGCTCCCTGAGGGGGCACAATGAGCAGTTCTTC
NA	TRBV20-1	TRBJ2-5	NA	CTAGTQYF	TGCACAGCTGGGACCCAGTACTTC
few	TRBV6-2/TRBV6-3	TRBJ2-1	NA	CASSYDYEQFF	TGTGCCAGCAGTTACGATTATGAGCAGTTCTTC
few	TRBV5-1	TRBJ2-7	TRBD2	CASSPLGSAGPYEQYF	TGCGCCAGCAGCCCACTGGGGTCAGCGGGACCCTACGAGCAGTACTTC
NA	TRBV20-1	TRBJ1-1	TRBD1	CSARDTGGSTEAFF	TGCAGTGCTAGAGATACAGGGGGATCCACTGAAGCTTTCTTT
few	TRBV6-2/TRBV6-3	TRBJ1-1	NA	CASGGWGTEAFF	TGTGCCAGCGGGGGCTGGGGGACTGAAGCTTTCTTT
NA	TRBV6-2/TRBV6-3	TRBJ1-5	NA	CASSYTAQPQHF	TGTGCCAGCAGTTATACCGCTCAGCCCCAGCATTTT
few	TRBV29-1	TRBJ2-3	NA	CSVAGVLRTDTQYF	TGCAGCGTTGCGGGGGTCCTGCGCACAGATACGCAGTATTTT
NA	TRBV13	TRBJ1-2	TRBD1	CTSSLGQGRGYTF	TGTACCAGCAGCCTCGGACAGGGAAGGGGCTACACCTTC
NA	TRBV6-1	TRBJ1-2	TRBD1	CASSDAWGTADSARGYTF	TGTGCCAGCAGTGATGCCTGGGGGACAGCCGATTCCGCGAGGGGCTACACCTTC
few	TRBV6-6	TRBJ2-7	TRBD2	CASSYSIAGEYSYEQYF	TGTGCCAGCAGTTACTCAATAGCGGGGGAATATTCCTACGAGCAGTACTTC
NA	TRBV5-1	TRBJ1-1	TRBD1	CASSRTRGQTMNTEAFF	TGCGCCAGCAGCCGAACCAGGGGACAGACCATGAACACTGAAGCTTTCTTT
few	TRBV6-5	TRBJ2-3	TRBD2	CASSYSWRGVTDTQYF	TGTGCCAGCAGTTACTCATGGCGGGGGGTCACAGATACGCAGTATTTT
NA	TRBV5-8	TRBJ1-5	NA	CASSLQYQPQHF	TGTGCCAGCAGCCTCCAGTATCAGCCCCAGCATTTT
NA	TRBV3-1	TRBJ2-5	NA	CASSQDGPRETQYF	TGTGCCAGCAGCCAAGATGGGCCGAGAGAGACCCAGTACTTC
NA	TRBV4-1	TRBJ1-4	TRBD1	CASSQVRTGPHGGVFF	TGCGCCAGCAGCCAAGTGAGGACAGGGCCCCATGGAGGGGTGTTTTTT
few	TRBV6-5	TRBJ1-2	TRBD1	CASSFDRVALNYGYTF	TGTGCCAGCAGCTTCGACAGGGTGGCCCTTAACTATGGCTACACCTTC
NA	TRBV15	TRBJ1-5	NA	CATGRDPNSDQPQHF	TGTGCCACCGGCAGAGACCCGAATTCGGATCAGCCCCAGCATTTT
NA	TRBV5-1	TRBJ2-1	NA	CASSLEPSGTQFF	TGCGCCAGCAGTCTTGAACCTTCGGGGACCCAGTTCTTC
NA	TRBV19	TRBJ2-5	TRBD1	CAGSRTGTGRETQYF	TGTGCCGGTAGTCGAACCGGGACAGGGAGAGAGACCCAGTACTTC
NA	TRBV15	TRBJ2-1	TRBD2	CATSRASGRNEQFF	TGTGCCACCAGCAGAGCTAGCGGGAGAAATGAGCAGTTCTTC
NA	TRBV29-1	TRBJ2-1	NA	CSVEATGRYDEQFF	TGCAGCGTGGAAGCTACGGGCCGCTACGATGAGCAGTTCTTC
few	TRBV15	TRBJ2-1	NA	CATSRDLAGSYNEQFF	TGTGCCACCAGCAGAGATCTGGCGGGCTCCTACAATGAGCAGTTCTTC
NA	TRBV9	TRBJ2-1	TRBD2	CASSGAPGTSSYNEQFF	TGTGCCAGCAGCGGGGCCCCGGGGACTAGCTCCTACAATGAGCAGTTCTTC
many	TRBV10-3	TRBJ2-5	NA	CAISESRQDQETQYF	TGTGCCATCAGTGAGTCGAGACAGGACCAAGAGACCCAGTACTTC
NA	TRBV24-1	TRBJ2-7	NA	CATSATGAYNEQYF	TGTGCCACCAGTGCGACAGGAGCTTACAATGAGCAGTACTTC
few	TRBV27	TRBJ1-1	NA	CASRDGMNTEAFF	TGTGCCAGCCGGGACGGAATGAACACTGAAGCTTTCTTT
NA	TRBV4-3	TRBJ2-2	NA	CASSQGRGNTGELFF	TGCGCCAGCAGCCAAGGGCGGGGGAACACCGGGGAGCTGTTTTTT
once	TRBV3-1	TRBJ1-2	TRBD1	CASSQTQGGYGYTF	TGTGCCAGCAGCCAAACACAGGGGGGATATGGCTACACCTTC
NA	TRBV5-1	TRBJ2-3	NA	CASSLGFSGTDTQYF	TGCGCCAGCAGCTTGGGGTTTTCCGGTACAGATACGCAGTATTTT
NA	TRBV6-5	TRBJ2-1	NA	CASSYDLGDFNEQFF	TGTGCCAGCAGTTACGATTTAGGCGATTTCAATGAGCAGTTCTTC
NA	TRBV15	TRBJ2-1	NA	CTTRLGGSSYNEQFF	TGTACCACCAGATTAGGAGGGAGCTCCTACAATGAGCAGTTCTTC
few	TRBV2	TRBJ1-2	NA	CAGTQSIGYTF	TGTGCCGGTACACAATCTATTGGCTACACCTTC
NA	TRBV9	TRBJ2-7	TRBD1	CASSATGLGYEQYF	TGTGCCAGCAGCGCGACAGGGTTGGGCTACGAGCAGTACTTC
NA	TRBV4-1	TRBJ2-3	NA	CASSHQGGSGDTQYF	TGCGCCAGCAGCCACCAGGGAGGATCGGGAGATACGCAGTATTTT
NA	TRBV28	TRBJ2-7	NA	CASSGVPYEQYF	TGTGCCAGCAGTGGGGTCCCCTACGAGCAGTACTTC
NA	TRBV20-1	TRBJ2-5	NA	CGARSEMGETQYF	TGCGGTGCTAGAAGTGAGATGGGAGAGACCCAGTACTTC
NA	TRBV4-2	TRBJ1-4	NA	CASSPRQGPNEKLFF	TGTGCCAGCAGCCCGAGGCAGGGACCTAATGAAAAACTGTTTTTT
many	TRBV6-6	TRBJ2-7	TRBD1	CASNPRQGASYEQYF	TGTGCCAGCAATCCCAGACAGGGAGCCTCCTACGAGCAGTACTTC
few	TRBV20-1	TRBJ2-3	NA	CSAKQWRPWGTQYF	TGCAGTGCGAAGCAGTGGAGGCCTTGGGGTACGCAGTATTTT
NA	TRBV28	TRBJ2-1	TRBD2	CASSQTRRAGLDEQFF	TGTGCCAGCAGTCAAACCCGACGAGCGGGATTGGATGAGCAGTTCTTC